This T cell receptor beta chain was found in a study of blood T cell repertoires in COVID-19. Living in 24 US areas, the participants were between roughly 18 and 90 years of age. The data were produced by immunoSEQ multiplex PCR, yet TCRdb's version contains in-frame clones alone and is incomplete. Of about 300,000 clones listed, around 90% are singletons. The CDR3 covers 15 residues. V trimming: 4 bases; J trimming: 3 bases; junction bases outside the gene matches: 5. Germline CDR1 and CDR2: MGHRA and YSYEKL. The sample consisted of PBMCs or T cells enriched from blood (not recorded which). The clonotype was recovered from a woman aged 25-40 years who had recovered from COVID-19. This chain links TRBV4-1 with TRBJ2-3; 9 bases match TRBD1. CDR3 in amino acids: CASSPAGTGTDTQYF. CDR3 DNA sequence: TGCGCCAGCAGCCCTGCCGGGACAGGGACAGATACGCAGTATTTT.